Below are 15 T cell receptor beta chains sequenced from a single sample in a study of T cells after yellow fever vaccination. Each CDR3 protein is one row after TCRdb ran MiXCR on the 5' RACE reads. Here the sample spans 610,000 or so distinct CDR3 sequences, roughly 12% being singletons. The material was PBMCs, obtained on the day of the yellow fever booster vaccination. These receptors were taken from a man aged 25-45 years who received the YFV17D yellow fever vaccine.

This chain connects TRBV3-1 to TRBJ2-1; no firm D call. Germline values: CDR1 LGHDT, CDR2 YNNKEL (reference sequence). CDR3 size: 15 residues. Trimming left V 2 bases short and J 0 bases short, with 8 bases between. The CDR3 sequence is CASSQIRSSYNEQFF. CDR3 DNA: TGTGCCAGCAGCCAAATCAGAAGCTCCTACAATGAGCAGTTCTTC.

This clonotype has a handful of counts. V and J are TRBV5-1 and TRBJ1-6, with D maybe TRBD1 (6 bases). The CDR3 is 15 amino acids. The ends were cut back, 0 bases at V and 7 bases at J, with 11 bases in the middle. The germline gives CDR1 SGHRS, CDR2 YFSETQ. CDR3 in amino acids: CASSLEPGANSPLHF. The CDR3 bases are TGCGCCAGCAGCTTGGAGCCGGGGGCGAATTCACCCCTCCACTTT.

This chain connects TRBV12-3 or TRBV12-4 to TRBJ2-2; D ambiguous. There are 14 residues in the CDR3. Trimming left V 1 base short and J 4 bases short, with 7 bases between. CDR3 nucleotides: TGTGCCAGCAGTTTAGTGGCCAGCACCGGGGAGCTGTTTTTT. As protein: CASSLVASTGELFF.

This clonotype was counted many times. The chain has TRBV27 and TRBJ2-3; the D is unclear. With 3 bases removed from V and 8 bases from J, the gap between germline ends came to 15 bases. This CDR3 spans 14 amino acids. Germline values: CDR1 MNHEY, CDR2 SMNVEV (reference sequence). The CDR3 here is CASSLRNSFATQYF. Here the CDR3 DNA reads TGTGCCAGCAGTTTGCGCAATTCCTTTGCTACGCAGTATTTT.

The CDR3 region has the DNA TGCGCCAGCAGCCAAGGGACAGGGACCAAAGAAAAACTGTTTTTT. It codes for CASSQGTGTKEKLFF. The chain joins TRBV4-3 to TRBJ1-4, with 8 bases aligning to TRBD1. V lost 1 base to trimming and J lost 8 bases; unmatched junction nucleotides: 6. CDR1 LGHNA and CDR2 YSLEER come from the germline V gene. The CDR3 has 15 residues.

This clonotype was seen only a few times. This sequence joins TRBV7-8 and TRBJ2-7; 7 bases line up with TRBD1. Trimming removed 4 bases from V and 10 bases from J; junction bases left unmatched: 4. Per the germline V gene, CDR1 is SGHVS and CDR2 is FQNEAQ. The CDR3 extends over 11 amino acids. CDR3 bases: TGTGCCAGCAGCTCCGGGGACAGCCAGTACTTC. Residues: CASSSGDSQYF.

The V and J genes are TRBV25-1 and TRBJ2-1; 10 nucleotides agree with TRBD2. J was trimmed by 6 bases and V by 0 bases; bases with no gene match: 8. This CDR3 has 17 amino acids. Germline CDR1 is MGHDK and CDR2 is SYGVNS. Written as DNA, the CDR3 is TGTGCCAGCAGTGAATATGAAGCGGGAGGGCGGTTCAATGAGCAGTTCTTC. This translates into CASSEYEAGGRFNEQFF.

This clonotype was detected a few times. This chain uses TRBV25-1 with TRBJ1-2, with D hard to call. The CDR3 covers 15 residues. Germline V lookup: CDR1 MGHDK, CDR2 SYGVNS. V lost 5 bases and J lost 4, with 17 bases in between. The CDR3: CASSPARRPVYGYTF. The CDR3 nucleotides are TGTGCCAGCAGTCCTGCTCGTCGGCCAGTCTATGGCTACACCTTC.

Written as DNA, the CDR3 is TGTGCCAGCAGGCCGGGCGGGCCGAACACTGAAGCTTTCTTT. This gives the protein CASRPGGPNTEAFF. The V and J genes are TRBV28 and TRBJ1-1; no clear D gene. V was cut by 6 bases and J by 1 base, with 12 bases left in between. The length of the CDR3 is 14 residues. Germline CDR1 MDHEN, CDR2 SYDVKM. Full variable domain (remainder filled in from reference TRBV28 and TRBJ1-1): DVKVTQSSRYLVKRTGEKVFLECVQDMDHENMFWYRQDPGLGLRLIYFSYDVKMKEKGDIPEGYSVSREKKERFSLILESASTNQTSMYLCASRPGGPNTEAFFGQGTRLTVV.

The J gene is TRBJ2-5, the V gene TRBV5-4; D is perhaps TRBD2 (6 bases). Trimming left V 4 bases short and J 4 bases short, with 17 bases between. CDR1 and CDR2 (germline): SGHNT, YYREEE (reference sequence). The CDR3 has 15 residues. The CDR3: CASSVPGRLGETQYF. The CDR3 nucleotides read TGTGCCAGCAGCGTACCGGGGAGGCTGGGAGAGACCCAGTACTTC.

This clonotype was counted a few times. This sequence joins TRBV7-2 and TRBJ2-6; the D gene could be TRBD1 or TRBD2 (5 bases each). V shed 2 bases and J shed 0 bases, with 11 bases lying between them. CDR3 size: 17 residues. CDR1 SGHTA and CDR2 FQGNSA come from the germline V gene. CDR3 coding DNA: TGTGCCAGCAGCTTATCTGGGACCAGCTCTGGGGCCAACGTCCTGACTTTC. It codes for CASSLSGTSSGANVLTF.

This clonotype was counted a few times. CDR3 nucleotide sequence: TGTGCCAGCAGCTTAGTTCAGCCCCAGCATTTT. This gives the protein CASSLVQPQHF. The chain carries TRBV11-2 and TRBJ1-5; D is ambiguous. CDR3 length: 11 residues. With 1 base removed from V and 6 bases from J, the gap between germline ends came to 1 base. Germline V CDR1 and CDR2: SGHAT, FQNNGV. The whole variable domain, filled in from reference TRBV11-2 and TRBJ1-5, reads EAGVAQSPRYKIIEKRQSVAFWCNPISGHATLYWYQQILGQGPKLLIQFQNNGVVDDSQLPKDRFSAERLKGVDSTLKIQPAKLEDSAVYLCASSLVQPQHFGDGTRLSIL.

The rearrangement joins TRBV27 to TRBJ2-3; TRBD2 matches at 8 bases. The germline V gene has CDR1 MNHEY and CDR2 SMNVEV (reference sequence). This CDR3 contains 16 residues. With V trimmed by 5 bases and J by 3 bases, 10 bases remained unmatched. CDR3 loop: CASSQPGLGTTDTQYF. The CDR3 DNA reads TGTGCCAGCAGTCAACCGGGACTAGGGACGACAGATACGCAGTATTTT.

The chain is built from TRBV4-1 and TRBJ2-3, with a possible D match to TRBD1 (5 bases). V shed 0 bases and J shed 5 bases, with 18 bases lying between them. The CDR3 consists of 17 residues. Per germline, CDR1 MGHRA and CDR2 YSYEKL. The CDR3: CASSQDRVGVSGDTQYF. DNA of the CDR3: TGCGCCAGCAGCCAAGATAGAGTAGGGGTTTCTGGAGATACGCAGTATTTT.

This clonotype was seen only a few times. The rearrangement links TRBV7-9 to TRBJ1-2; 8 bases line up with TRBD1. The CDR3 is 16 residues long. Per the germline V gene, CDR1 is SEHNR and CDR2 is FQNEAQ (reference sequence). V lost 2 bases and J lost 8; bases outside the gene matches: 13. The DNA for the CDR3 is TGTGCCAGCAGCTTACTCCCCCAAACAGGGGGGTACGGCTACACCTTC. It is translated as CASSLLPQTGGYGYTF.